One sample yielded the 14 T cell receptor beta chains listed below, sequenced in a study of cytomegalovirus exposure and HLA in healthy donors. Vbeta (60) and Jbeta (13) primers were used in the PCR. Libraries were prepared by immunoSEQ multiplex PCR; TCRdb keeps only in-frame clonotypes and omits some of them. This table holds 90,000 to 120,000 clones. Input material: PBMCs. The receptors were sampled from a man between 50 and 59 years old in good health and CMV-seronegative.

CDR3 nucleotide sequence: TGTGCCAGCAGCTTCGGACAGGGGGCGTATGGCTACACCTTC. Its translation is CASSFGQGAYGYTF. J is TRBJ1-2 and V is TRBV7-2, with 11 bases aligning to TRBD1. Germline V gene lookup returns CDR1 SGHTA and CDR2 FQGNSA. The CDR3 sequence is 14 residues long. V was pared by 3 bases and J by 5 bases, with 2 bases of the junction left unmatched.

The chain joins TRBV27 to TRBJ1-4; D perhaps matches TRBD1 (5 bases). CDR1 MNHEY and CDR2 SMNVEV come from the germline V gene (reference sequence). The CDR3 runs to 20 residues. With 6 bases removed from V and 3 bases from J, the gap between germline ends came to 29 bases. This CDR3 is CASSPKSRGLIRVANEKLFF. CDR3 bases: TGTGCCAGCAGCCCGAAATCACGGGGACTTATCCGCGTGGCTAATGAAAAACTGTTTTTT.

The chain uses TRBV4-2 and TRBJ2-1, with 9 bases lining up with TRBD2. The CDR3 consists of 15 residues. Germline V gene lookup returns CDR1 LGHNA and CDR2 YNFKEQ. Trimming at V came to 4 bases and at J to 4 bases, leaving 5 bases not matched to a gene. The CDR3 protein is CASSRMTSGYNEQFF. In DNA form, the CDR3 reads TGTGCCAGCAGCCGGATGACTAGCGGTTACAATGAGCAGTTCTTC.

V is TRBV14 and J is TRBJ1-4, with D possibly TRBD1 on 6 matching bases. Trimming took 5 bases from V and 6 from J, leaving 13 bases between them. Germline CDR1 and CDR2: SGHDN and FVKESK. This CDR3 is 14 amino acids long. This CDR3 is CASSLGGSYEKLFF. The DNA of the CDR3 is TGTGCCAGCAGCTTAGGGGGTTCCTATGAAAAACTGTTTTTT.

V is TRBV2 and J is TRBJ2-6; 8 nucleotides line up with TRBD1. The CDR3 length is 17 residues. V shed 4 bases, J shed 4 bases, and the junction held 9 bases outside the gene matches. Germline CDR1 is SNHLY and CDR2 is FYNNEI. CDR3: CASSVWQGASGANVLTF. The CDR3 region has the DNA TGTGCCAGCAGTGTATGGCAGGGGGCGTCGGGGGCCAACGTCCTGACTTTC.

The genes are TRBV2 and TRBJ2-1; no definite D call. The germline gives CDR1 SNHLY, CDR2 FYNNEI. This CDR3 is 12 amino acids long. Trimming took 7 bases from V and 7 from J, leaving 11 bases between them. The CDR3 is CASKTLRNEQFF. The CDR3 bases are TGTGCCAGCAAAACGTTGAGGAATGAGCAGTTCTTC. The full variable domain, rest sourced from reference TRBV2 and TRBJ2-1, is EPEVTQTPSHQVTQMGQEVILRCVPISNHLYFYWYRQILGQKVEFLVSFYNNEISEKSEIFDDQFSVERPDGSNFTLKIRSTKLEDSAMYFCASKTLRNEQFFGPGTRLTVL.

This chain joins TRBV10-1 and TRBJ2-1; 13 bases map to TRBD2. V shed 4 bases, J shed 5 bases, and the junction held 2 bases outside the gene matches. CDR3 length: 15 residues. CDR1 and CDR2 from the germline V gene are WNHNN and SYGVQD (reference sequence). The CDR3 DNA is TGCGCCAGCAGTGGAGGACTAGCGGGGGACAATGAGCAGTTCTTC. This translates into CASSGGLAGDNEQFF.

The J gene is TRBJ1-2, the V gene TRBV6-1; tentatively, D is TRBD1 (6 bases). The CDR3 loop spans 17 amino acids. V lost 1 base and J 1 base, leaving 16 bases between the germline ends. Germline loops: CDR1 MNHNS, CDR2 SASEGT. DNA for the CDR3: TGTGCCAGCAGTGAAGTCGTCTGGGACACTGTTAACTATGGCTACACCTTC. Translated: CASSEVVWDTVNYGYTF.

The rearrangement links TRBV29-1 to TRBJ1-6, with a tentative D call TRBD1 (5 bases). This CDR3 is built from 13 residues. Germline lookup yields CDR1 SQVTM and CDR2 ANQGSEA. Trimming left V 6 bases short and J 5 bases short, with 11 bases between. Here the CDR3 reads CSVRDWDNSPLHF. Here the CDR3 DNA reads TGCAGCGTGAGGGACTGGGATAATTCACCCCTCCACTTT.

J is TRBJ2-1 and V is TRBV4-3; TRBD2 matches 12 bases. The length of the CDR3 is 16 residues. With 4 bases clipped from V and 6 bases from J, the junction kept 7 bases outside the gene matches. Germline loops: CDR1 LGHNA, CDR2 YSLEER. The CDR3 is CASSRILAGGRNEQFF. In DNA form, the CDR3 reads TGCGCCAGCAGCCGGATTCTAGCGGGGGGGCGCAATGAGCAGTTCTTC.

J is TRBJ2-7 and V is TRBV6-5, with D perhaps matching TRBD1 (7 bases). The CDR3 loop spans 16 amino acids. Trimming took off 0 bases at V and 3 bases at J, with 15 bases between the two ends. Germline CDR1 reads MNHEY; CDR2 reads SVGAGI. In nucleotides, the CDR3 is TGTGCCAGCAGTTACTCGGCGGGACAGACTCTCTACGAGCAGTACTTC. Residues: CASSYSAGQTLYEQYF.

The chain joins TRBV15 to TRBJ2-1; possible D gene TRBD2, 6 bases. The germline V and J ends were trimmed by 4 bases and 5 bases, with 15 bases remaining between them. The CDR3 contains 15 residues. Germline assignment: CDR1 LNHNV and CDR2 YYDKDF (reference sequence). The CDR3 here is CATSKSGLAHNEQFF. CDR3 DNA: TGTGCCACCAGCAAATCGGGACTGGCTCACAATGAGCAGTTCTTC.

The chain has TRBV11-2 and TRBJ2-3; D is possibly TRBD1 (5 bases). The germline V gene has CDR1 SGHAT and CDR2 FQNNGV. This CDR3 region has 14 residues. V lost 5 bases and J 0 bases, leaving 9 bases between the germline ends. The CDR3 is CASSQWGSTDTQYF. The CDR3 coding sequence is TGTGCCAGCAGCCAATGGGGCAGCACAGATACGCAGTATTTT.

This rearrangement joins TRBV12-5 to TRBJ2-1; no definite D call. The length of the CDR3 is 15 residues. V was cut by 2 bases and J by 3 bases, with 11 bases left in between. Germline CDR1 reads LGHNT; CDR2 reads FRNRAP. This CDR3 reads CASGLPGEDYNEQFF. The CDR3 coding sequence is TGTGCTAGTGGTTTGCCTGGAGAGGACTACAATGAGCAGTTCTTC.